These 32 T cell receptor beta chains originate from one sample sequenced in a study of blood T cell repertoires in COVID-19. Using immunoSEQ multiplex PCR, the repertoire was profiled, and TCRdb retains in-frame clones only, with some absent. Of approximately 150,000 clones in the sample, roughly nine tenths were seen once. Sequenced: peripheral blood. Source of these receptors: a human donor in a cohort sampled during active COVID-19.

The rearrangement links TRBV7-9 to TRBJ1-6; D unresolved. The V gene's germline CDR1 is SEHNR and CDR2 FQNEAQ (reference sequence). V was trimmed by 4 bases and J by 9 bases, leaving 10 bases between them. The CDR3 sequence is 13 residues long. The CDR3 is CASSYSSTSPLHF. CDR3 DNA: TGTGCCAGCAGCTATTCGAGTACTTCACCCCTCCACTTT.

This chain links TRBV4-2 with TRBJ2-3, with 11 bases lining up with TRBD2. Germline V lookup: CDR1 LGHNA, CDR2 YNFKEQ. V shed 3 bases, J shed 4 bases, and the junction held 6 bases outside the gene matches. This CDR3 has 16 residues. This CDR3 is CASSHDVAGGSDTQYF. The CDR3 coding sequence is TGTGCCAGCAGCCACGACGTAGCGGGGGGGTCAGATACGCAGTATTTT.

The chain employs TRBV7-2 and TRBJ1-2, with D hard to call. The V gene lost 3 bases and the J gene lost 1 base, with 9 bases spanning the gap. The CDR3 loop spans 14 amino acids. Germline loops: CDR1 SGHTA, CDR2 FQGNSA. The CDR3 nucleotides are TGTGCCAGCAGCTTTTCGGGGTTTAACTATGGCTACACCTTC. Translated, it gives CASSFSGFNYGYTF. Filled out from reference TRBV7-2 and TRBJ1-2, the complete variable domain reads GAGVSQSPSNKVTEKGKDVELRCDPISGHTALYWYRQSLGQGLEFLIYFQGNSAPDKSGLPSDRFSAERTGGSVSTLTIQRTQQEDSAVYLCASSFSGFNYGYTFGSGTRLTVV.

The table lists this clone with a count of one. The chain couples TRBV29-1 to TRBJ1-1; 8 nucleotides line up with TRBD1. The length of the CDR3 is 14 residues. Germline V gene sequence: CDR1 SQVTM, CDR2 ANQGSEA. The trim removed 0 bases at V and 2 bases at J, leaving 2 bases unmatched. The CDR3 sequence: CSVEEGQGNTEAFF. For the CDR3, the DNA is TGCAGCGTTGAAGAAGGACAGGGAAACACTGAAGCTTTCTTT.

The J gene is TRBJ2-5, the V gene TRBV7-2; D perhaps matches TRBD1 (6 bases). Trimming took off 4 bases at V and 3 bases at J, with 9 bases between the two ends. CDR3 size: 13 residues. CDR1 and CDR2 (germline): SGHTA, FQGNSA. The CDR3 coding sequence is TGTGCCAGCAGCTCCCGGACAGAAGAGACCCAGTACTTC. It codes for CASSSRTEETQYF.

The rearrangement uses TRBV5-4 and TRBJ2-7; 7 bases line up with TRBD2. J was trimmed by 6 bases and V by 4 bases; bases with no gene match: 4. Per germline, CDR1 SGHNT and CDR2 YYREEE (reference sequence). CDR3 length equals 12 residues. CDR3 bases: TGTGCCAGCAGCCTGGGGGGGGGCGAGCAGTACTTC. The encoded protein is CASSLGGGEQYF.

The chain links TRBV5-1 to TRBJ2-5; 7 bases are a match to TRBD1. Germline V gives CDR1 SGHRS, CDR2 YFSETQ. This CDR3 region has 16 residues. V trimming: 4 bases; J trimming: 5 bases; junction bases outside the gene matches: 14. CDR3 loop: CASSLTGQPDFETQYF. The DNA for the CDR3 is TGCGCCAGCAGCCTGACGGGACAGCCGGATTTTGAGACCCAGTACTTC.

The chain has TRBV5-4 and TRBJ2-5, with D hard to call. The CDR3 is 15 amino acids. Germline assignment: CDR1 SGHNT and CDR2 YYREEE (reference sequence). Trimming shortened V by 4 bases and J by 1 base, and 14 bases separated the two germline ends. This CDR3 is CASSPLGGFQETQYF. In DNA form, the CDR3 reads TGTGCCAGCAGCCCCCTCGGCGGCTTCCAAGAGACCCAGTACTTC.

CDR3 nucleotide sequence: TGTGCCAGCAGTCACCCCAGGGGTGGATACACTGAAGCTTTCTTT. Amino acid sequence: CASSHPRGGYTEAFF. The chain uses TRBV6-2 or TRBV6-3 and TRBJ1-1; D is perhaps TRBD1 (6 bases). V dropped 5 bases and J dropped 3 bases, with 16 bases sitting between them. Germline-derived CDR1 and CDR2 are MNHEY and SVGEGT. The CDR3 runs to 15 residues.

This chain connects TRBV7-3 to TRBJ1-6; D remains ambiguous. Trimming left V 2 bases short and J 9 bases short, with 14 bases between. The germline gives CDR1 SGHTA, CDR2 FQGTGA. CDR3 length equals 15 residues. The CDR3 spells CASSLGNSLTSPLHF. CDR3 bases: TGTGCCAGCAGCTTAGGTAACAGTCTGACTTCACCCCTCCACTTT.

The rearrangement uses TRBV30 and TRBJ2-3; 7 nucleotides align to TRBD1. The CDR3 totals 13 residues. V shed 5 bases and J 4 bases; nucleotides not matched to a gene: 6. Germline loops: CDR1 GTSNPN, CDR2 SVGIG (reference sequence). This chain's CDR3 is CAWEGAAADTQYF. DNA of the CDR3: TGTGCCTGGGAGGGGGCAGCGGCAGATACGCAGTATTTT.

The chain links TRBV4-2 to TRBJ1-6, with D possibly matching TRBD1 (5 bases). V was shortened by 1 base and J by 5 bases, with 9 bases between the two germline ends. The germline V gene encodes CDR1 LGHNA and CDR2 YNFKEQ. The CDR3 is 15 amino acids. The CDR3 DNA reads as TGTGCCAGCAGCCAAGTAGGGGCTAATAATTCACCCCTCCACTTT. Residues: CASSQVGANNSPLHF.

The CDR3 loop is CASSYSGRVAKAGYTF. The DNA of the CDR3 is TGTGCCAGCAGTTACTCCGGTCGGGTCGCGAAGGCCGGCTACACCTTC. The chain has TRBV6-5 and TRBJ1-2; D is unclear. Trimming left V 0 bases short and J 8 bases short, with 19 bases between. Germline V gives CDR1 MNHEY, CDR2 SVGAGI. This CDR3 spans 16 amino acids.

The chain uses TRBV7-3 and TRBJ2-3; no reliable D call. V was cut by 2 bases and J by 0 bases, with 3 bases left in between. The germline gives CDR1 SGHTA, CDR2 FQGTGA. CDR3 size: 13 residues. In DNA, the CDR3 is TGTGCCAGCAGCTTAGAGAGCACAGATACGCAGTATTTT. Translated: CASSLESTDTQYF.

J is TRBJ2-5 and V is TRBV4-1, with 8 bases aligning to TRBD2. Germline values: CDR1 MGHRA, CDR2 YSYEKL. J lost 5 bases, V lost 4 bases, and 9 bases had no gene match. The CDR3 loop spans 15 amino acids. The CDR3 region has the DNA TGCGCCAGCAGCCGAGGGTTGGCGGGGGGTGAGACCCAGTACTTC. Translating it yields CASSRGLAGGETQYF.

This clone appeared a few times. The DNA for the CDR3 is TGTGCCAGCAGAAAGGACAGGACCTACGAGCAGTACTTC. Protein sequence: CASRKDRTYEQYF. This chain uses TRBV27 with TRBJ2-7, with TRBD1 matching over 7 bases. After removal of 6 bases from V and 2 bases from J, the junction contained 4 bases not matched to a gene. From germline, CDR1 is MNHEY and CDR2 SMNVEV (reference sequence). This CDR3 spans 13 amino acids.

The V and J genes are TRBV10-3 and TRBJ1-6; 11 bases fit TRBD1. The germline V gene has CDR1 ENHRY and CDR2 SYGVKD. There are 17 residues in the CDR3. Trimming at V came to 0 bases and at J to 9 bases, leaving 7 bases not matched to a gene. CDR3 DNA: TGTGCCATCAGTGAGTCCGGACAGGGGGCAGATCGTTCACCCCTCCACTTT. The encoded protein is CAISESGQGADRSPLHF.

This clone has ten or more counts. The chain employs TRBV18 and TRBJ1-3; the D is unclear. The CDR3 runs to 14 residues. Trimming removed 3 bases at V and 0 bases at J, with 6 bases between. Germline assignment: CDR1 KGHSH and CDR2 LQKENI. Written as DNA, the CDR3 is TGTGCCAGCTCACCGGCTGGCTCTGGAAACACCATATATTTT. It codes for CASSPAGSGNTIYF. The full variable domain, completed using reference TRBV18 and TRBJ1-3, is NAGVMQNPRHLVRRRGQEARLRCSPMKGHSHVYWYRQLPEEGLKFMVYLQKENIIDESGMPKERFSAEFPKEGPSILRIQQVVRGDSAAYFCASSPAGSGNTIYFGEGSWLTVV.

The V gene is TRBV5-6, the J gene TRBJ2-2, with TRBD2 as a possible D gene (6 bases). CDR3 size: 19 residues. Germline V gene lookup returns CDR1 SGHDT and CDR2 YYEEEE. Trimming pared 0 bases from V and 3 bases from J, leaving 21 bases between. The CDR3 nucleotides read TGTGCCAGCAGCTTGGGGCGGAATTTTCGGCAGCGGGACACCGGGGAGCTGTTTTTT. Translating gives CASSLGRNFRQRDTGELFF.

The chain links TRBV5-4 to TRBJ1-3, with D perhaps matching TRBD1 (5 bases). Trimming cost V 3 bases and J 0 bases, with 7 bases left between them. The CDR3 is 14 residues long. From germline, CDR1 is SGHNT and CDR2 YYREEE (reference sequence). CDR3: CASSSRDSGNTIYF. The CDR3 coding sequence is TGTGCCAGCAGCTCCAGGGACTCTGGAAACACCATATATTTT.

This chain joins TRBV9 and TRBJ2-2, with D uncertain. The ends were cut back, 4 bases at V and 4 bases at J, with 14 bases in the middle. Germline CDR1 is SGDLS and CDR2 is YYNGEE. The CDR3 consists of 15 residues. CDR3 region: CASSRQLLVTGELFF. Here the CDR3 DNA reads TGTGCCAGCAGCCGACAACTCTTGGTCACCGGGGAGCTGTTTTTT. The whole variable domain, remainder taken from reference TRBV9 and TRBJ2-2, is DSGVTQTPKHLITATGQRVTLRCSPRSGDLSVYWYQQSLDQGLQFLIQYYNGEERAKGNILERFSAQQFPDLHSELNLSSLELGDSALYFCASSRQLLVTGELFFGEGSRLTVL.

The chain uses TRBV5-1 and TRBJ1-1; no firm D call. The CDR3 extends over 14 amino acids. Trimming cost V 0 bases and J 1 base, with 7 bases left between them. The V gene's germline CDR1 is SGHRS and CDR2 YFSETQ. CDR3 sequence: CASSLGYTNTEAFF. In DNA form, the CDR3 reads TGCGCCAGCAGCTTGGGGTACACGAACACTGAAGCTTTCTTT.

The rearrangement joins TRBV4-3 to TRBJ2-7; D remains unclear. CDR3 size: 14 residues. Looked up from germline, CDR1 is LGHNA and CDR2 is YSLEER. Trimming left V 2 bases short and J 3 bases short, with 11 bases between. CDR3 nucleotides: TGCGCCAGCAGCCAATCCACAGAATTCTACGAGCAGTACTTC. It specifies CASSQSTEFYEQYF.

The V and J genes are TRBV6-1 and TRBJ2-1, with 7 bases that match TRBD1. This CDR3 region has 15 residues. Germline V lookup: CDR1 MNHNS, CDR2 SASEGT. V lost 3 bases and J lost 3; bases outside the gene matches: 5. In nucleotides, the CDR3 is TGTGCCAGCAGTGACACAGGGGTGATCTACAATGAGCAGTTCTTC. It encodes CASSDTGVIYNEQFF.

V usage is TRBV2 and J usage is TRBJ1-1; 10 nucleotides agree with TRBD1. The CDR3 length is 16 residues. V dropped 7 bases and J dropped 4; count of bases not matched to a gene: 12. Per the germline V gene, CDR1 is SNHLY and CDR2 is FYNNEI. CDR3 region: CASIRETGGPGTEAFF. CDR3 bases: TGTGCCAGCATTAGGGAGACAGGGGGCCCCGGCACTGAAGCTTTCTTT. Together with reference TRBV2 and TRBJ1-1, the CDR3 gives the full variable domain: EPEVTQTPSHQVTQMGQEVILRCVPISNHLYFYWYRQILGQKVEFLVSFYNNEISEKSEIFDDQFSVERPDGSNFTLKIRSTKLEDSAMYFCASIRETGGPGTEAFFGQGTRLTVV.

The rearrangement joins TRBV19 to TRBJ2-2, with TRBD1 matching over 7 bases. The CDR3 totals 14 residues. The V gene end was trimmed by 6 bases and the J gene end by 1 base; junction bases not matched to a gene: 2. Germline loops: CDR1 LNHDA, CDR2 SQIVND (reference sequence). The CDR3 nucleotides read TGTGCCAGTAGCCGGGACAGGAACACCGGGGAGCTGTTTTTT. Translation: CASSRDRNTGELFF.

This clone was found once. The CDR3 sequence is CASSQGGLYQETQYF. CDR3 nucleotides: TGCGCCAGCAGCCAAGGGGGCCTGTACCAAGAGACCCAGTACTTC. This rearrangement joins TRBV4-1 to TRBJ2-5; tentative D call: TRBD1 (5 bases). Trimming took 1 base from V and 0 from J, leaving 9 bases between them. The V gene's germline CDR1 is MGHRA and CDR2 YSYEKL. This CDR3 region has 15 residues.

In nucleotides, the CDR3 is TGTGCCAGCAGCCCGGGGGTCAACACCGGGGAGCTGTTTTTT. Translation gives CASSPGVNTGELFF. The J gene is TRBJ2-2, the V gene TRBV3-1 (or the pseudogene TRBV3-2); TRBD2 is a possible D gene (6 bases). V gave up 4 bases and J gave up 2 bases, with 8 bases separating them. There are 14 residues in the CDR3. Germline V gives CDR1 LGHDT, CDR2 YNNKEL (reference sequence).

The CDR3 bases are TGCAGCGTCCAAAGGACAGGGCAAACTGAAGCTTTCTTT. Translation: CSVQRTGQTEAFF. This chain joins TRBV29-1 and TRBJ1-1, with 8 bases lining up with TRBD1. Germline CDR1 SQVTM, CDR2 ANQGSEA. The CDR3 sequence is 13 residues long. Germline trimming cut 6 bases from V and 5 bases from J; bases unmatched to any gene: 8.

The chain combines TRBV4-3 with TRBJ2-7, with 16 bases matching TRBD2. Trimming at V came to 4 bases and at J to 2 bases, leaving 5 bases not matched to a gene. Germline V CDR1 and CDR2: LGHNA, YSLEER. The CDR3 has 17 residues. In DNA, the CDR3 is TGCGCCAGCAGCCTCGGGACTAGCGGGGGGGCCCCCTACGAGCAGTACTTC. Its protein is CASSLGTSGGAPYEQYF.

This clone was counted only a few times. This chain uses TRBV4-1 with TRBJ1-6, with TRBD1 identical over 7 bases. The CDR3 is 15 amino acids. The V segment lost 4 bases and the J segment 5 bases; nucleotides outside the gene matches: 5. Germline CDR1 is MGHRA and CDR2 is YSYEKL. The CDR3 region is CASSRGQVDNSPLHF. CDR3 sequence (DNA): TGCGCCAGCAGCCGAGGACAGGTTGATAATTCACCCCTCCACTTT.

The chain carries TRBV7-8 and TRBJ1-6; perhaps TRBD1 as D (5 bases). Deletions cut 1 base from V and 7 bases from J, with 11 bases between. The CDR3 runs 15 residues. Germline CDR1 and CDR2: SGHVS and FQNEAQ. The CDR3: CASSLEFRVNSPLHF. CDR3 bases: TGTGCCAGCAGCTTAGAGTTCAGGGTAAATTCACCCCTCCACTTT.